This entry features one T cell receptor (beta chain) sequence. This sample stems from a study of cytomegalovirus exposure and HLA in healthy donors. The V gene lost 0 bases and the J gene lost 2 bases, with 10 bases spanning the gap. This CDR3 spans 15 amino acids. Germline V gives CDR1 SEHNR, CDR2 FQNEAQ (reference sequence). The PCR contained 60 Vbeta and 13 Jbeta primers. Assay used: immunoSEQ multiplex PCR; TCRdb lists only in-frame clones, some missing. The table has under 200,000 clones, approximately 78% seen once; the top ten hold 0.7% to 0.95%. This chain links TRBV7-9 with TRBJ2-5; D is uncertain. Source material: PBMCs. The sequence came from a woman younger than 30 in good health and CMV-seronegative. The CDR3 region has the DNA TGTGCCAGCAGCTTAGCTTGGAGCCCTCAAGAGACCCAGTACTTC. This encodes CASSLAWSPQETQYF.